The clone carrying this T cell receptor beta chain came up many times. This sample stems from a study of metastatic and nonmetastatic thyroid tumors. All patients reached thyroid surgery having received no treatment beforehand. In the authors' methods: A classifier of distant metastasis in papillary thyroid cancer was built from CDR3 differences (across clinicopathological groups). TCRdb reassembled clones from the PCR reads with MiXCR. None of the V and J calls come from the authors' own analysis; TCRdb made them. The sample shows approximately 24,000 clones, under 15% of them seen only once. CDR1 and CDR2 from the germline V gene are MNHNS and SASEGT. The CDR3 sequence is 13 residues long. The germline V and J ends were trimmed by 6 bases and 5 bases, with 10 bases remaining between them.

The clonotype originates from a female donor with papillary thyroid cancer or a benign thyroid nodule (not recorded which). Some clones in this sample may be carry-over from other donors' samples. The sequenced sample was blood. This chain links TRBV6-1 with TRBJ1-4; D is unclear. This CDR3 is CASSPRTNEKLFF. The CDR3 DNA is TGTGCCAGCAGCCCCCGGACGAATGAAAAACTGTTTTTT.